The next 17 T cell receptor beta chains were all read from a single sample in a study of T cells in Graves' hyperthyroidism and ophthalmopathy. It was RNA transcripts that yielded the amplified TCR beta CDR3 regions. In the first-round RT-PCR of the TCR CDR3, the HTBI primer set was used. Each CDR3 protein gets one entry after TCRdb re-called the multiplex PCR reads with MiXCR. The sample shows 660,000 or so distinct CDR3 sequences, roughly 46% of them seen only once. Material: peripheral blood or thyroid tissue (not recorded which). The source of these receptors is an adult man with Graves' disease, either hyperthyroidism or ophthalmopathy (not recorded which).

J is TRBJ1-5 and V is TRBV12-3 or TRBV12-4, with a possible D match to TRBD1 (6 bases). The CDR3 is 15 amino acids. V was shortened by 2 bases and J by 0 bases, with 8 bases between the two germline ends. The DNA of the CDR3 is TGTGCCAGCAGTTTAAGGGACATTAGCAATCAGCCCCAGCATTTT. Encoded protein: CASSLRDISNQPQHF.

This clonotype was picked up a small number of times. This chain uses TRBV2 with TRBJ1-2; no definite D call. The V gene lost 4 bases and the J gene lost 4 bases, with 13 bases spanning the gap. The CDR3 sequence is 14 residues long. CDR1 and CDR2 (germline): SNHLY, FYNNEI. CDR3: CASSVSVMSYGYTF. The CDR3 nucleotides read TGTGCCAGCAGTGTTTCGGTAATGAGCTATGGCTACACCTTC.

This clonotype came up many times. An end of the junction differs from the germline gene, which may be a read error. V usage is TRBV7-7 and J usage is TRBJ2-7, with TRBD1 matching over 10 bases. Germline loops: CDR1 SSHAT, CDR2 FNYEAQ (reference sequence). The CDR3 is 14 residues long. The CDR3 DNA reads TGTGCTAGCAGCGTGGGACAGGGGCATGCCGAGCAGTACTTC. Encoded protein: CASSVGQGHAEQYF.

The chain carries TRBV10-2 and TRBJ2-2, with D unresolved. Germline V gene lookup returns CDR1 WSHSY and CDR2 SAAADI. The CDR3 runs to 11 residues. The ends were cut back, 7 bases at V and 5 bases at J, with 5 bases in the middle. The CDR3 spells CASTKTGELFF. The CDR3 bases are TGCGCCAGCACCAAAACCGGGGAGCTGTTTTTT.

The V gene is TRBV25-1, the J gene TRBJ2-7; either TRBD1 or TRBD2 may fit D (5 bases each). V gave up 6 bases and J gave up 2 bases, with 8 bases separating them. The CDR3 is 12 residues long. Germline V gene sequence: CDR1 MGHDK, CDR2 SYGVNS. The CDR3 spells CASRGRAYEQYF. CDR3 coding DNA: TGTGCCAGCAGGGGACGGGCCTACGAGCAGTACTTC.

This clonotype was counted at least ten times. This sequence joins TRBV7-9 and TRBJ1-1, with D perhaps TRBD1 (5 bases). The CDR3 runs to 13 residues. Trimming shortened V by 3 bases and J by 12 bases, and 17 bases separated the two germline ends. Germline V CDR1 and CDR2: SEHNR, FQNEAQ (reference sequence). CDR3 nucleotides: TGTGCCAGCAGCTTCGGGGGAGGTGGAGAACCTTTCTTT. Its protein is CASSFGGGGEPFF.

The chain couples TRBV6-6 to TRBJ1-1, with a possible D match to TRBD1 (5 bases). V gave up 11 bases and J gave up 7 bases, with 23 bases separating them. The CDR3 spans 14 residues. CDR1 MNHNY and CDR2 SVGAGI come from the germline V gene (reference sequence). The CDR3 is CACNGGSSASEAFF. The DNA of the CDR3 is TGTGCCTGCAACGGGGGTTCTTCCGCCAGTGAAGCTTTCTTT.

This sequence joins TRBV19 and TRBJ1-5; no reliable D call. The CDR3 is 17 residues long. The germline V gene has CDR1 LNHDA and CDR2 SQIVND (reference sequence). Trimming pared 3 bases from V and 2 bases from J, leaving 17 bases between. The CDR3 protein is CASSINERPRGNQPQHF. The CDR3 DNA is TGTGCCAGTAGTATCAATGAACGGCCGCGAGGCAATCAGCCCCAGCATTTT.

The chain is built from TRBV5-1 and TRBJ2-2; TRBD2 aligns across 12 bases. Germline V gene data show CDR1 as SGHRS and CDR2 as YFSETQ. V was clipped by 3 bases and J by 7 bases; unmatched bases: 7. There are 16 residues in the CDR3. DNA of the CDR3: TGCGCCAGCAGCTACCTAGCGGGGGGGAAGGTCGGGGAGCTGTTTTTT. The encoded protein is CASSYLAGGKVGELFF.

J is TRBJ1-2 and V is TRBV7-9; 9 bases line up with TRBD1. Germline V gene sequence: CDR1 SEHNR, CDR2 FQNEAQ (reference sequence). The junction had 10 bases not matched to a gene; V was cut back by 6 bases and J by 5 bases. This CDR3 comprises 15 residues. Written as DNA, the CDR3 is TGTGCCAGCAGTTTATCGGGACAGGGCTCATATGGCTACACCTTC. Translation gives CASSLSGQGSYGYTF. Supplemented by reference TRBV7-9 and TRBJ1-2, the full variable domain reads DTGVSQNPRHKITKRGQNVTFRCDPISEHNRLYWYRQTLGQGPEFLTYFQNEAQLEKSRLLSDRFSAERPKGSFSTLEIQRTEQGDSAMYLCASSLSGQGSYGYTFGSGTRLTVV.

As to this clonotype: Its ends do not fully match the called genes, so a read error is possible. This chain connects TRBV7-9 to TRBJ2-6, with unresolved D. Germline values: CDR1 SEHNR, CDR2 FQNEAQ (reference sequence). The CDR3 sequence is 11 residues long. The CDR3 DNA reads TGTGCCACCAGCTGGCTGGACGTCCTGACTTTC. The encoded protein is CATSWLDVLTF.

The CDR3 reads CASSRDRHNQPQHF. Here the CDR3 DNA reads TGTGCCAGCAGCCGGGACAGACATAATCAGCCCCAGCATTTT. The chain employs TRBV7-2 and TRBJ1-5; 7 positions agree with TRBD1. The CDR3 has 14 amino acids. Trimming at V came to 5 bases and at J to 4 bases, leaving 5 bases not matched to a gene. CDR1 is SGHTA and CDR2 is FQGNSA in the germline V gene.

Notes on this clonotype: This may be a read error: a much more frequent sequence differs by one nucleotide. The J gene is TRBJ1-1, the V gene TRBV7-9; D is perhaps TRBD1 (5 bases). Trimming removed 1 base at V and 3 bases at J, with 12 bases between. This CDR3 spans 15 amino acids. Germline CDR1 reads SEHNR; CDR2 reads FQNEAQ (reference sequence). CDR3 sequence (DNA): TGTGCCAGCAGCTTAGGCCCGGGACGGGACACTGAAGCTTTCTTT. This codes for CASSLGPGRDTEAFF.

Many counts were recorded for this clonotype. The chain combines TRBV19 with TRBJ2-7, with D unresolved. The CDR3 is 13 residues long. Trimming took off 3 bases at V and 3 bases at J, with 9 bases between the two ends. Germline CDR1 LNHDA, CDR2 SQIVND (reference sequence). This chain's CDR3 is CASSIGPHYEQYF. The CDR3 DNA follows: TGTGCCAGTAGTATCGGACCACACTACGAGCAGTACTTC.

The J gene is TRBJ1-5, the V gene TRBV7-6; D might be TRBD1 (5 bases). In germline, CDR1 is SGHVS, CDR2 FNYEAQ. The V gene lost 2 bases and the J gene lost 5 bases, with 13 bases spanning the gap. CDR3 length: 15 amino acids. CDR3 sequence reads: CASSLFAGMDQPQHF. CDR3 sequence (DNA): TGTGCCAGCAGCTTATTTGCAGGGATGGATCAGCCCCAGCATTTT.

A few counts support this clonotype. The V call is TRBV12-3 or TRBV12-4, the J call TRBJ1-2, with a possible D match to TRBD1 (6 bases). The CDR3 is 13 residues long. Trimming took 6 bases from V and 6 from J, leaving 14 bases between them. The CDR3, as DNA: TGTGCCAGCAGCCAAGCACAGGGTAATGGCTACACCTTC. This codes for CASSQAQGNGYTF.

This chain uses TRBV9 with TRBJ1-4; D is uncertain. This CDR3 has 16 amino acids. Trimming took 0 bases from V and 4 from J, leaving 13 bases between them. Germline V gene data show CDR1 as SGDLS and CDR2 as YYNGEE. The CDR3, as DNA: TGTGCCAGCAGCGTAGCGGGATCGGCGGATAATGAAAAACTGTTTTTT. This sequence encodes CASSVAGSADNEKLFF.